Listed below are T cell receptor beta chains from one sample, sequenced in a study of prognosis after radiotherapy for stage I lung cancer. Via MiXCR, TCRdb re-called the multiplex PCR reads, giving one row per CDR3 protein. The data hold about 30,000 distinct CDR3 sequences, with around 48% observed a single time. The input for sequencing was PBMCs, taken before or after stereotactic body radiation therapy (not recorded which). Every receptor here comes from a donor aged 50 or older with non-small cell lung cancer. The conserved cysteine and the conserved F or W are not part of the CDR3 here. Clone size appears in some rows only: once, few, many, or a class for an expanded clone.

CDR3 length,J gene,V gene,clone size,CDR3 protein
14,TRBJ2-1,TRBV7-9,NA,ASSLGGSGPTGEQF
13,TRBJ2-3,TRBV13,NA,ASSYSTSGGYTQY
12,TRBJ1-6,TRBV5-1,NA,ASSSGRENSPLH
13,TRBJ2-7,TRBV6-5,many,ASSYLSGGSYEQY
10,TRBJ2-3,TRBV30,many,ACQTLGRTQY
13,TRBJ1-2,TRBV12-3/TRBV12-4,medium-sized,ASSLGDRASYGYT
13,TRBJ2-2,TRBV2,many,ASGREGVATGELF
12,TRBJ1-1,TRBV4-1,many,ASRGPLRGTEAF
14,TRBJ2-1,TRBV20-1,medium-sized,SARDLTASSYNEQF
14,TRBJ2-3,TRBV7-2,once,ASSPGLAGGSDTQY
12,TRBJ2-1,TRBV6-1,NA,ASTFQGISNEQF
13,TRBJ1-6,TRBV5-1,many,ASSPGQTYNSPLH
12,TRBJ1-5,TRBV18,few,ASSPDPGNQPQH
14,TRBJ2-5,TRBV28,many,ASSLGASGDQETQY
10,TRBJ2-1,TRBV5-4,NA,ASSLARGEQF
10,TRBJ2-5,TRBV30,many,AHRTNQETQY